A selection of T cell receptor beta chains follows, all from one sample in a study of T cell responses to AZD1222 COVID-19 vaccine. Assay: immunoSEQ multiplex PCR; the TCRdb copy retains only in-frame clones and omits some. The repertoire consists of roughly 100,000 clones, with about 90% occurring once and the leading ten covering approximately 20%. The sequences come from peripheral blood, collected on day 0 of AZD1222 vaccination. The receptors shown here come from an adult in good health. CDR3s include the opening cysteine and the closing phenylalanine or tryptophan. A D gene is named only where the DNA matches it firmly. Only some rows state a clone size, as once, few, many or a class for expanded clones.

V gene: TRBV6-4; J gene: TRBJ2-1; D gene: TRBD2; clone size: .; CDR3 protein: CASSEGRESYNEQFF; CDR3 DNA: TGTGCCAGCAGTGAGGGGCGGGAGTCCTACAATGAGCAGTTCTTC
V gene: TRBV28; J gene: TRBJ1-3; D gene: .; clone size: .; CDR3 protein: CATTGSRNTIYF; CDR3 DNA: TGTGCCACTACAGGGTCCAGAAACACCATATATTTT
V gene: TRBV11-1; J gene: TRBJ2-7; D gene: .; clone size: few; CDR3 protein: CASSAQEALQYF; CDR3 DNA: TGTGCCAGCAGCGCCCAAGAAGCGTTGCAGTACTTC
V gene: TRBV6-5; J gene: TRBJ2-7; D gene: TRBD1; clone size: .; CDR3 protein: CASKGQLHSYEQYF; CDR3 DNA: TGTGCCAGCAAGGGACAGCTCCACTCCTACGAGCAGTACTTC
V gene: TRBV27; J gene: TRBJ1-6; D gene: .; clone size: .; CDR3 protein: CASSTRRDLGGSPLHF; CDR3 DNA: TGTGCCAGCAGTACCCGCCGGGACCTAGGAGGTTCACCCCTCCACTTT
V gene: TRBV21-1; J gene: TRBJ1-5; D gene: .; clone size: .; CDR3 protein: CASSKAGRGRDQPQHF; CDR3 DNA: TGTGCCAGCAGCAAAGCTGGCAGGGGGCGAGATCAGCCCCAGCATTTT
V gene: TRBV6-5; J gene: TRBJ2-7; D gene: .; clone size: .; CDR3 protein: CASRARGENEQYF; CDR3 DNA: TGTGCCAGCAGGGCCAGGGGGGAGAACGAGCAGTACTTC
V gene: TRBV5-1; J gene: TRBJ1-4; D gene: .; clone size: once; CDR3 protein: CASSLEGTATNEKLFF; CDR3 DNA: TGCGCCAGCAGCTTGGAAGGAACAGCAACTAATGAAAAACTGTTTTTT
V gene: TRBV6-5; J gene: TRBJ1-5; D gene: TRBD1; clone size: .; CDR3 protein: CASSSRQGSNQPQHF; CDR3 DNA: TGTGCCAGCAGTTCAAGACAGGGAAGCAATCAGCCCCAGCATTTT
V gene: TRBV12-5; J gene: TRBJ2-3; D gene: TRBD1; clone size: .; CDR3 protein: CASGSTGGTDTQYF; CDR3 DNA: TGTGCTAGTGGTTCGACAGGGGGAACAGATACGCAGTATTTT
V gene: TRBV13; J gene: TRBJ1-5; D gene: TRBD1; clone size: .; CDR3 protein: CASSFGTGESNQPQHF; CDR3 DNA: TGTGCCAGCAGCTTCGGGACAGGAGAAAGCAATCAGCCCCAGCATTTT
V gene: TRBV5-1; J gene: TRBJ1-1; D gene: .; clone size: .; CDR3 protein: CASSSQVPLNTEAFF; CDR3 DNA: TGCGCCAGCAGCTCCCAGGTTCCTCTGAACACTGAAGCTTTCTTT
V gene: TRBV6-5; J gene: TRBJ2-7; D gene: .; clone size: .; CDR3 protein: CASSSRDNSYEQYF; CDR3 DNA: TGTGCCAGCAGTTCCCGGGACAACTCCTACGAGCAGTACTTC
V gene: TRBV7-2; J gene: TRBJ2-7; D gene: .; clone size: few; CDR3 protein: CASSFDRQYEQYF; CDR3 DNA: TGTGCCAGCAGCTTTGACAGGCAATACGAGCAGTACTTC
V gene: TRBV7-2; J gene: TRBJ1-2; D gene: .; clone size: .; CDR3 protein: CASSFDSFNYGYTF; CDR3 DNA: TGTGCCAGCAGTTTCGACAGCTTTAACTATGGCTACACCTTC
V gene: TRBV3-1/TRBV3-2; J gene: TRBJ1-2; D gene: .; clone size: .; CDR3 protein: CASTQRGGGNYGYTF; CDR3 DNA: TGTGCCAGCACCCAAAGGGGGGGAGGTAACTATGGCTACACCTTC
V gene: TRBV18; J gene: TRBJ1-4; D gene: TRBD1; clone size: .; CDR3 protein: CASSPLGTVGEKLFF; CDR3 DNA: TGTGCCAGCTCACCATTGGGGACAGTCGGGGAAAAACTGTTTTTT
V gene: TRBV5-4; J gene: TRBJ2-1; D gene: .; clone size: .; CDR3 protein: CASSGTLNNEQFF; CDR3 DNA: TGTGCCAGCAGCGGGACACTAAACAATGAGCAGTTCTTC
V gene: TRBV30; J gene: TRBJ1-3; D gene: .; clone size: .; CDR3 protein: CAWSSSGNTIYF; CDR3 DNA: TGTGCCTGGAGTAGCTCTGGAAACACCATATATTTT
V gene: TRBV18; J gene: TRBJ2-7; D gene: .; clone size: .; CDR3 protein: CASSPTTSYEQYF; CDR3 DNA: TGTGCCAGCTCACCCACCACATCCTACGAGCAGTACTTC
V gene: TRBV7-2; J gene: TRBJ1-2; D gene: .; clone size: .; CDR3 protein: CASSLDSTIVYGYTF; CDR3 DNA: TGTGCCAGCAGCTTAGACAGCACAATAGTTTATGGCTACACCTTC
V gene: TRBV12-5; J gene: TRBJ2-1; D gene: TRBD2; clone size: .; CDR3 protein: CASGFGEGWNEQFF; CDR3 DNA: TGTGCTAGTGGCTTTGGGGAGGGTTGGAATGAGCAGTTCTTC
V gene: TRBV2; J gene: TRBJ1-1; D gene: .; clone size: .; CDR3 protein: CASSETMNTEAFF; CDR3 DNA: TGTGCCAGCAGTGAAACTATGAACACTGAAGCTTTCTTT
V gene: TRBV6-2/TRBV6-3; J gene: TRBJ2-5; D gene: .; clone size: .; CDR3 protein: CASSLGRVETQYF; CDR3 DNA: TGTGCCAGCAGCCTCGGCAGGGTGGAGACCCAGTACTTC
V gene: TRBV12-3/TRBV12-4; J gene: TRBJ1-3; D gene: .; clone size: .; CDR3 protein: CASSTLLAGTIYF; CDR3 DNA: TGTGCCAGCAGTACCTTGCTGGCAGGGACCATATATTTT
V gene: TRBV3-1/TRBV3-2; J gene: TRBJ1-1; D gene: .; clone size: .; CDR3 protein: CASSLRGSTEAFF; CDR3 DNA: TGTGCCAGCAGCCTCCGGGGGAGCACTGAAGCTTTCTTT
V gene: TRBV28; J gene: TRBJ1-6; D gene: .; clone size: .; CDR3 protein: CATQGQNSPLHF; CDR3 DNA: TGTGCCACGCAGGGCCAAAATTCACCCCTCCACTTT
V gene: TRBV25-1; J gene: TRBJ1-1; D gene: .; clone size: .; CDR3 protein: CASSVLGWAEAFF; CDR3 DNA: TGTGCCAGCAGTGTTCTAGGGTGGGCTGAAGCTTTCTTT
V gene: TRBV29-1; J gene: TRBJ1-2; D gene: .; clone size: .; CDR3 protein: CSVEDGRSYGYTF; CDR3 DNA: TGCAGCGTTGAAGACGGCAGAAGCTATGGCTACACCTTC
V gene: TRBV20-1; J gene: TRBJ2-7; D gene: .; clone size: .; CDR3 protein: CSASQGNEQYF; CDR3 DNA: TGCAGTGCTAGCCAGGGTAATGAGCAGTACTTC
V gene: TRBV18; J gene: TRBJ2-1; D gene: TRBD2; clone size: .; CDR3 protein: CASSIARLAGGDEQFF; CDR3 DNA: TGTGCCAGCTCAATCGCGAGACTAGCGGGGGGGGATGAGCAGTTCTTC
V gene: TRBV18; J gene: TRBJ2-5; D gene: TRBD2; clone size: .; CDR3 protein: CASSPPVGLAGSGETQYF; CDR3 DNA: TGTGCCAGCTCACCACCGGTGGGGCTAGCGGGGTCAGGAGAGACCCAGTACTTC
V gene: TRBV6-5; J gene: TRBJ1-1; D gene: .; clone size: .; CDR3 protein: CASSPQVTEAFF; CDR3 DNA: TGTGCCAGCAGCCCGCAGGTCACTGAAGCTTTCTTT
V gene: TRBV19; J gene: TRBJ1-3; D gene: .; clone size: .; CDR3 protein: CASIGRSSGNTIYF; CDR3 DNA: TGTGCCAGTATCGGACGGAGCTCTGGAAACACCATATATTTT
V gene: TRBV9; J gene: TRBJ1-6; D gene: .; clone size: .; CDR3 protein: CASSEGGSPLHF; CDR3 DNA: TGTGCCAGCAGCGAGGGGGGGTCACCCCTCCACTTT
V gene: TRBV29-1; J gene: TRBJ1-4; D gene: TRBD1; clone size: .; CDR3 protein: CSVGQGATNEKLFF; CDR3 DNA: TGCAGCGTAGGACAGGGTGCAACTAATGAAAAACTGTTTTTT